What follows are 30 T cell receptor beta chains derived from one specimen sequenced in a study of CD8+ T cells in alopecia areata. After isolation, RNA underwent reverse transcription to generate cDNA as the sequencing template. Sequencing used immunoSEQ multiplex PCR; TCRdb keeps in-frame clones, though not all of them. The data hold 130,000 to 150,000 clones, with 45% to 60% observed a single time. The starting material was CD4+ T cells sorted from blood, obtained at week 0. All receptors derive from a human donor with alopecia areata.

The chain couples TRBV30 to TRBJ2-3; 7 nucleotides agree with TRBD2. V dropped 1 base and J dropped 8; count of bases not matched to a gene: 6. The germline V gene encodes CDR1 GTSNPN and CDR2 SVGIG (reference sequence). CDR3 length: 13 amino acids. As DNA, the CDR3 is TGTGCCTGGAGTGCCGGGACTACGGTTACGCAGTATTTT. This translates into CAWSAGTTVTQYF.

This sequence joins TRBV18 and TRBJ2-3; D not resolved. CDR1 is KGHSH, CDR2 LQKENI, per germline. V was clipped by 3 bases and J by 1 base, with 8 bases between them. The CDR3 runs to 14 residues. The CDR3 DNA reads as TGTGCCAGCTCACCTGGTTGGCGCACAGATACGCAGTATTTT. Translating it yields CASSPGWRTDTQYF.

CDR3 nucleotide sequence: TGTGCCAGCAGCCAGCAACCTAGCGGGAGCTCCTACAATGAGCAGTTCTTC. This codes for CASSQQPSGSSYNEQFF. The chain is built from TRBV4-2 and TRBJ2-1, with TRBD2 identical over 10 bases. The CDR3 is 17 amino acids. Germline V gene data show CDR1 as LGHNA and CDR2 as YNFKEQ. The ends lost 3 bases at V and 0 bases at J; junction bases unmatched: 5.

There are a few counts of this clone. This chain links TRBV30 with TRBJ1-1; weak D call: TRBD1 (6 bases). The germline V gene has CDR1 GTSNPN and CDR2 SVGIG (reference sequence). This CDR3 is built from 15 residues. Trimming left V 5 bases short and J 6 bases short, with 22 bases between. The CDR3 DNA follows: TGTGCCTGGCATCAACAGGGTCGTCTTACGCCTGAAGCTTTCTTT. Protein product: CAWHQQGRLTPEAFF.

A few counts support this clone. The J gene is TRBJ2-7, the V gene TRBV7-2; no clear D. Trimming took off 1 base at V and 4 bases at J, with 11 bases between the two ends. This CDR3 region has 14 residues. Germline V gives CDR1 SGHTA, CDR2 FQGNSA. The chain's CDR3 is CASSLGQNKYEQYF. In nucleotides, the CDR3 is TGTGCCAGCAGCTTAGGGCAGAACAAATACGAGCAGTACTTC. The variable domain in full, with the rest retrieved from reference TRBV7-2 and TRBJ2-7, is GAGVSQSPSNKVTEKGKDVELRCDPISGHTALYWYRQSLGQGLEFLIYFQGNSAPDKSGLPSDRFSAERTGGSVSTLTIQRTQQEDSAVYLCASSLGQNKYEQYFGPGTRLTVT.

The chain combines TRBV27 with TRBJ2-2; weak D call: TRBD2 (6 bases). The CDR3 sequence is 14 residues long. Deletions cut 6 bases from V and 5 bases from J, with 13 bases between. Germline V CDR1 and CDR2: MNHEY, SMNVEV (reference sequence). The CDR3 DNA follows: TGTGCCAGCAGCCCCGGACTAACGACCGGGGAGCTGTTTTTT. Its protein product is CASSPGLTTGELFF.

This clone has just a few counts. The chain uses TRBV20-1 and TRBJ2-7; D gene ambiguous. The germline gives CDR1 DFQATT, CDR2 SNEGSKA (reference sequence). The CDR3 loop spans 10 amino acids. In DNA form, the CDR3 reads TGCACCCCGGAGACCTACGAGCAGTACTTC. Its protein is CTPETYEQYF.

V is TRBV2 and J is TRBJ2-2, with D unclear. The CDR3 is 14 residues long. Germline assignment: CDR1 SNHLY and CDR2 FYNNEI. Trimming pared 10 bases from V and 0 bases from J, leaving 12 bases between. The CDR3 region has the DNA TGTGCCAAAACCCTCGCTCCGAACACCGGGGAGCTGTTTTTT. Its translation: CAKTLAPNTGELFF.

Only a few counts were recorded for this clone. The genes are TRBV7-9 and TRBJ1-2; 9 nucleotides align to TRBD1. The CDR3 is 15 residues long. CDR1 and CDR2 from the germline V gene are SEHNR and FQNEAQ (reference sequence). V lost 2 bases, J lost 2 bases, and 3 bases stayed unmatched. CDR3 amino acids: CASSLTGQGNYGYTF. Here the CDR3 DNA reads TGTGCCAGCAGCTTAACGGGACAGGGCAACTATGGCTACACCTTC.

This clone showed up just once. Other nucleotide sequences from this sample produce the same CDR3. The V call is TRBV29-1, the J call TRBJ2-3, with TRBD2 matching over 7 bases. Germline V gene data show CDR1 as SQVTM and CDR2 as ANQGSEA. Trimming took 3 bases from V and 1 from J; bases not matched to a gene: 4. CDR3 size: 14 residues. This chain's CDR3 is CSVDPGRGTDTQYF. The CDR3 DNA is TGCAGCGTTGACCCAGGGAGGGGCACAGATACGCAGTATTTT.

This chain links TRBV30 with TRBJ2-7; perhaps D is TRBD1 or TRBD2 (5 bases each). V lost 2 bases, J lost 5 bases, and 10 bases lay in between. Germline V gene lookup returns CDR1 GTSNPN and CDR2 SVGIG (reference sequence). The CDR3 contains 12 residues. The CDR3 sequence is CAWSPGLDEQYF. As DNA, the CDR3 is TGTGCCTGGAGTCCGGGGCTCGACGAGCAGTACTTC.

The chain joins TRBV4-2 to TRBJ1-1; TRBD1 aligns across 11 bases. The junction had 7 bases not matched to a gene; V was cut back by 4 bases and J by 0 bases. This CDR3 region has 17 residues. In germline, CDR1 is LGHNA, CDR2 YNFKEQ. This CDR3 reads CASSPGTGGTMNTEAFF. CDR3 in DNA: TGTGCCAGCAGCCCCGGGACAGGGGGGACGATGAACACTGAAGCTTTCTTT.

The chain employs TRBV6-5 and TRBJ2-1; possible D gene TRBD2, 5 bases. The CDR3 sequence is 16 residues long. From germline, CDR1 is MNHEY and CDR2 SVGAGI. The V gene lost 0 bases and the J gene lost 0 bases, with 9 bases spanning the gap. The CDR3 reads CASSYSSGISYNEQFF. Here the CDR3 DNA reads TGTGCCAGCAGTTACTCGAGCGGAATCTCCTACAATGAGCAGTTCTTC.

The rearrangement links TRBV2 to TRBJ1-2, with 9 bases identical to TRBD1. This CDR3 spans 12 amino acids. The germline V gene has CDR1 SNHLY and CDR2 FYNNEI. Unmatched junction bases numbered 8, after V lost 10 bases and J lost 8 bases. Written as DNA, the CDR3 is TGTGCCACAATGGGACAGGGAGGAGGCTACACCTTC. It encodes CATMGQGGGYTF.

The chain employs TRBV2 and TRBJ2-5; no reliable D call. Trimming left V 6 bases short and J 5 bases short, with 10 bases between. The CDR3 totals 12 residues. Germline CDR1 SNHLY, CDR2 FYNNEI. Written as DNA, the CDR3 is TGTGCCAGCAGGCCTAACGGGGAGACCCAGTACTTC. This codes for CASRPNGETQYF.

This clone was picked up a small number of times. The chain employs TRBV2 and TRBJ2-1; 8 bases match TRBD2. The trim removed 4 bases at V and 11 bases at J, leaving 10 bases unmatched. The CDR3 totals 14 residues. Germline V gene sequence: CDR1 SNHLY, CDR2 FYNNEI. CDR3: CASSVSSGASQQFF. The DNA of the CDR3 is TGTGCCAGCAGTGTGAGTAGCGGGGCTTCCCAGCAGTTCTTC. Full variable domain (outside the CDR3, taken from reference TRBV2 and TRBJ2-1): EPEVTQTPSHQVTQMGQEVILRCVPISNHLYFYWYRQILGQKVEFLVSFYNNEISEKSEIFDDQFSVERPDGSNFTLKIRSTKLEDSAMYFCASSVSSGASQQFFGPGTRLTVL.

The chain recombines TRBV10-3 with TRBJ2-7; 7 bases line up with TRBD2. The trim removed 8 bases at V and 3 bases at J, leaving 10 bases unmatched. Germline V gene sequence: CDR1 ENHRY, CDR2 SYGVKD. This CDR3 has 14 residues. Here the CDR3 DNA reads TGTGCCATCCGAGGGGAGGGAGGTGTCTACGAGCAGTACTTC. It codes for CAIRGEGGVYEQYF.

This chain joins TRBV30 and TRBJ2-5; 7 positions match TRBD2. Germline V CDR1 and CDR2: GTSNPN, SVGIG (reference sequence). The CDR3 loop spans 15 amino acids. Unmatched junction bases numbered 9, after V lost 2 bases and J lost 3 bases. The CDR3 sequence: CAWSHRRLAEETQYF. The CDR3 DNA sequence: TGTGCCTGGAGTCACCGCAGACTAGCTGAAGAGACCCAGTACTTC. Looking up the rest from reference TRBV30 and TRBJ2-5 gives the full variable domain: SQTIHQWPATLVQPVGSPLSLECTVEGTSNPNLYWYRQAAGRGLQLLFYSVGIGQISSEVPQNLSASRPQDRQFILSSKKLLLSDSGFYLCAWSHRRLAEETQYFGPGTRLLVL.

The CDR3 protein is CASSPSTGLSTNEKLFF. As DNA, the CDR3 is TGTGCCAGCTCACCTTCGACAGGGCTCTCAACTAATGAAAAACTGTTTTTT. This sequence joins TRBV18 and TRBJ1-4; 7 bases match TRBD1. Germline-derived CDR1 and CDR2 are KGHSH and LQKENI. With V trimmed by 3 bases and J by 0 bases, 7 bases remained unmatched. The CDR3 has 17 amino acids.

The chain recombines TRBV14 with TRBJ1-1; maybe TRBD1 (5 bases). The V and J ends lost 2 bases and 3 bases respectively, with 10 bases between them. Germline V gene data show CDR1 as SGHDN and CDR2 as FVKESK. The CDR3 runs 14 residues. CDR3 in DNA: TGTGCCAGCAGCCAAACTCAGGGAGACACTGAAGCTTTCTTT. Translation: CASSQTQGDTEAFF.

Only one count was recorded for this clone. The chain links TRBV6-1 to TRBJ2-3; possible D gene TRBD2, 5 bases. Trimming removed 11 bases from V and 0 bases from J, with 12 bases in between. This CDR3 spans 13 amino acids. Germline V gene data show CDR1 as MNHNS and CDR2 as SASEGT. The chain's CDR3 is CAASGTSTDTQYF. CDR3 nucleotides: TGTGCCGCAAGCGGAACTAGCACAGATACGCAGTATTTT.

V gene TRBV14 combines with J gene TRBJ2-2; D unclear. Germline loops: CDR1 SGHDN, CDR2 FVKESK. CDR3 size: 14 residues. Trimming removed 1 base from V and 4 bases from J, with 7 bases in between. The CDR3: CASSQGVGTGELFF. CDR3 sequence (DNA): TGTGCCAGCAGCCAAGGGGTCGGCACCGGGGAGCTGTTTTTT.

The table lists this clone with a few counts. CDR3 DNA sequence: TGCGCCAGCAGTCAGGCGGTGGTCGCAGATACGCAGTATTTT. It specifies CASSQAVVADTQYF. This sequence joins TRBV23-1 and TRBJ2-3; no firm D call. TRBV23-1 is given ORF status, its function remaining uncertain. The CDR3 sequence is 14 residues long. The ends were cut back, 3 bases at V and 4 bases at J, with 11 bases in the middle.

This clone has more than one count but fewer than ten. CDR3 residues: CASSRDRSSYEQYF. CDR3 sequence (DNA): TGCGCCAGCAGCCGAGACAGGAGCTCCTACGAGCAGTACTTC. V is TRBV4-1 and J is TRBJ2-7, with D perhaps TRBD1 (6 bases). The CDR3 length is 14 residues. V was shortened by 4 bases and J by 0 bases, with 10 bases between the two germline ends. Germline CDR1 and CDR2: MGHRA and YSYEKL.

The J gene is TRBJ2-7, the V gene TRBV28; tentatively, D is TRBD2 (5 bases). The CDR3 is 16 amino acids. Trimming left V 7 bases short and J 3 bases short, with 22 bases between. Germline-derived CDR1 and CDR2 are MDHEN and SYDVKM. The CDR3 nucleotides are TGTGCCAGCACCCTAGGAGGACCCGTACGGGGCTACGAGCAGTACTTC. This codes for CASTLGGPVRGYEQYF. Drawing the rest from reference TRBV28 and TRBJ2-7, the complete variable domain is DVKVTQSSRYLVKRTGEKVFLECVQDMDHENMFWYRQDPGLGLRLIYFSYDVKMKEKGDIPEGYSVSREKKERFSLILESASTNQTSMYLCASTLGGPVRGYEQYFGPGTRLTVT.

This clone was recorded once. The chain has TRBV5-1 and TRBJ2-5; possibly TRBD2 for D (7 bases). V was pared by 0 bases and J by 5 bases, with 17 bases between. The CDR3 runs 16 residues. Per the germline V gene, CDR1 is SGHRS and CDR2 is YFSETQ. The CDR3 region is CASSLAAGEGEETQYF. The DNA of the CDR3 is TGCGCCAGCAGCTTGGCTGCAGGGGAGGGAGAGGAGACCCAGTACTTC. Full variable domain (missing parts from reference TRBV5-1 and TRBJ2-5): KAGVTQTPRYLIKTRGQQVTLSCSPISGHRSVSWYQQTPGQGLQFLFEYFSETQRNKGNFPGRFSGRQFSNSRSEMNVSTLELGDSALYLCASSLAAGEGEETQYFGPGTRLLVL.

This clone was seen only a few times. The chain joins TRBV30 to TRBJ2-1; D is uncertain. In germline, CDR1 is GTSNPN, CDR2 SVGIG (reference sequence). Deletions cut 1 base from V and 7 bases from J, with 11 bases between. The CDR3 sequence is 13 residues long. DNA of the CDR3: TGTGCCTGGAGTGCGGTGACAAATAATGAGCAGTTCTTC. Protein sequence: CAWSAVTNNEQFF.

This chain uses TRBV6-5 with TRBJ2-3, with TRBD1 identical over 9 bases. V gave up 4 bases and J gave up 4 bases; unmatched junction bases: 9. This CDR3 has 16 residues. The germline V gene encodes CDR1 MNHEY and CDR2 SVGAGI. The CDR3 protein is CASSSGTGKLSDTQYF. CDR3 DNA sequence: TGTGCCAGCAGTTCCGGGACAGGGAAGCTGTCAGATACGCAGTATTTT.

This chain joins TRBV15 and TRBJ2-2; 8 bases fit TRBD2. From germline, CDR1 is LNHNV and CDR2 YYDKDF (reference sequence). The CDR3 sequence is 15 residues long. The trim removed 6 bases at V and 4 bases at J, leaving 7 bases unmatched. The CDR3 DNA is TGTGCCACCAGGGACGGGAGGGCCCCCACCGGGGAGCTGTTTTTT. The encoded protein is CATRDGRAPTGELFF.

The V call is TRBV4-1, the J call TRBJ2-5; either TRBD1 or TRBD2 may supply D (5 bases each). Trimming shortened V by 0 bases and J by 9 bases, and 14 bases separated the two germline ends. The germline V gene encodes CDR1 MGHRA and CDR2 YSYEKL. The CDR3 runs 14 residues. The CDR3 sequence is CASSQDGTRKAQYF. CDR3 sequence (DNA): TGCGCCAGCAGCCAAGATGGGACCCGTAAGGCCCAGTACTTC.